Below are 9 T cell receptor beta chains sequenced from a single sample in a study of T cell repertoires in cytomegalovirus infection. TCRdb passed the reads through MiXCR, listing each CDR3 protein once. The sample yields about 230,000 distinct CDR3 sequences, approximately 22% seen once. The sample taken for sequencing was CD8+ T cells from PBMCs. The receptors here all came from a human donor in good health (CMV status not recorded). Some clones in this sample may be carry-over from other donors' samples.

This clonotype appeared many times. The CDR3 spells CASSTGPRSYTEAFF. The CDR3 DNA reads as TGTGCCAGCAGCACCGGGCCCAGAAGTTACACTGAAGCTTTCTTT. The chain uses TRBV12-3 or TRBV12-4 and TRBJ1-1; no reliable D call. With 6 bases removed from V and 3 bases from J, the gap between germline ends came to 17 bases. The CDR3 has 15 amino acids.

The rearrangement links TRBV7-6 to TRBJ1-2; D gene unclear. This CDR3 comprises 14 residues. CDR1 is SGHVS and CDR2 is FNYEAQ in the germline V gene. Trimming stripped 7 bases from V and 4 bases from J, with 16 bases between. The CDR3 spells CASTPSEVSYGYTF. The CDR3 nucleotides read TGTGCCAGCACCCCGAGTGAGGTTAGCTATGGCTACACCTTC.

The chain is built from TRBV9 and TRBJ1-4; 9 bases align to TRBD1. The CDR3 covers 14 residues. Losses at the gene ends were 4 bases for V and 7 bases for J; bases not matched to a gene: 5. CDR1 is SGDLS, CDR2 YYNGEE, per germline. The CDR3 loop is CASSPRDRAEKLFF. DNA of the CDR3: TGTGCCAGCAGCCCCCGGGACAGGGCTGAAAAACTGTTTTTT.

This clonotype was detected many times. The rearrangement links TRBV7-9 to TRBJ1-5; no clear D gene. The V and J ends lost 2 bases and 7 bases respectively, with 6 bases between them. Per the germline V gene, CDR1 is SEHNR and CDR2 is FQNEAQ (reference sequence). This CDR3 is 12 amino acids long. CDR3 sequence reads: CASSLSSQPQHF. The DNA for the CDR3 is TGTGCCAGCAGCTTAAGTAGCCAGCCCCAGCATTTT.

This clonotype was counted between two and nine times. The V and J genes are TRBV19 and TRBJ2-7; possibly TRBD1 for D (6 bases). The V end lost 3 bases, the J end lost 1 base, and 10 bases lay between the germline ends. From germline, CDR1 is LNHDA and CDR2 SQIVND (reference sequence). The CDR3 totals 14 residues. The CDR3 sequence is CASSIGQGSYEQYF. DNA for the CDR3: TGTGCCAGTAGTATTGGGCAGGGGTCCTACGAGCAGTACTTC. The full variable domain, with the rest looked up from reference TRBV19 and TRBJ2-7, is DGGITQSPKYLFRKEGQNVTLSCEQNLNHDAMYWYRQDPGQGLRLIYYSQIVNDFQKGDIAEGYSVSREKKESFPLTVTSAQKNPTAFYLCASSIGQGSYEQYFGPGTRLTVT.

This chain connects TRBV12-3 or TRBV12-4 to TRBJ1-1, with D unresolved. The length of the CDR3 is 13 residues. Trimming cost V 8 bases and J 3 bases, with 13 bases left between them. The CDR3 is CASEGDEDTEAFF. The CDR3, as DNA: TGTGCCAGCGAGGGTGACGAGGACACTGAAGCTTTCTTT.

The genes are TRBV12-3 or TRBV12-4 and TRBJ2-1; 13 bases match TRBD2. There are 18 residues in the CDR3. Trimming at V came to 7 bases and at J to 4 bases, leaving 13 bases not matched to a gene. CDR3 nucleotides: TGTGCCAGCACCCCACTAGCGGGGGGGGGACCGGGGTACAATGAGCAGTTCTTC. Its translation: CASTPLAGGGPGYNEQFF.

Here the CDR3 reads CASSLVVRTEKLFF. CDR3 coding DNA: TGTGCCAGCAGCTTAGTGGTTCGAACTGAAAAACTGTTTTTT. The V call is TRBV7-2, the J call TRBJ1-4, with unresolved D. The CDR3 consists of 14 residues. Per the germline V gene, CDR1 is SGHTA and CDR2 is FQGNSA. Between the trimmed V and J ends, which lost 1 base and 7 bases, there was a span of 10 bases.

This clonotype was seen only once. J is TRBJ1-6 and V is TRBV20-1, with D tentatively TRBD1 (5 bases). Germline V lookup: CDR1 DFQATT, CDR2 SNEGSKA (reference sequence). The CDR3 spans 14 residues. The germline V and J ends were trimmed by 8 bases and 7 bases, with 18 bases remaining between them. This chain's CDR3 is CSSTRVVGNSPLHF. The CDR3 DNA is TGCAGTTCGACCAGGGTCGTTGGGAATTCACCCCTCCACTTT.